These T cell receptor beta chains were read from a single sample in a study of CD4 T cells in relation to SARS-CoV-2 and coronaviruses. Their antigens are not known. Produced via immunoSEQ multiplex PCR; TCRdb's table is partial and in-frame only. The data show more than 25,000 clones, about two thirds seen once. Sequenced: CD4+ T cells from PBMCs, cultured in vitro. The receptor set was obtained from a human donor in good health. Both conserved end residues are part of each CDR3. The D gene is left open where the match is weak. Clone size is not always given. Where it is, it says once, few, many or a class for expanded clones.

d_gene	abundance	v_gene	j_gene	len	CDR3nt	CDR3aa
TRBD2	.	TRBV14	TRBJ2-5	18	TGTGCCAGCAGCCAAGTTTGGGTGCTAGCGGGTCCCCAAGAGACCCAGTACTTC	CASSQVWVLAGPQETQYF
.	few	TRBV9	TRBJ2-7	14	TGTGCCAGCAGCGTTTCCGGGGGTGGCTACGAGCAGTACTTC	CASSVSGGGYEQYF
TRBD1	few	TRBV4-1	TRBJ1-3	17	TGCGCCAGCAGCCACCCAAACAGGGGAAGCTCTGGAAACACCATATATTTT	CASSHPNRGSSGNTIYF
.	.	TRBV6-5	TRBJ1-4	15	TGTGCCAGCAGCCGACAGCCCCCAGCTAATGAAAAACTGTTTTTT	CASSRQPPANEKLFF
TRBD2	.	TRBV5-1	TRBJ2-2	14	TGCGCCAGCAGCTTGGACGGGGGGTTCGGGGAGCTGTTTTTT	CASSLDGGFGELFF
.	.	TRBV18	TRBJ2-1	17	TGTGCCAGCTCACCAAGAGGACAGTCCTACTCCTACAATGAGCAGTTCTTC	CASSPRGQSYSYNEQFF
.	.	TRBV7-2	TRBJ1-4	13	TGTGCCAGCAGACTAACGGGCGTTGAAAAACTGTTTTTT	CASRLTGVEKLFF
TRBD2	.	TRBV19	TRBJ2-7	14	TGTGCCAGTAGTTATAGCGGGCAATCCTACGAGCAGTACTTC	CASSYSGQSYEQYF
TRBD2	.	TRBV7-9	TRBJ2-5	16	TGTGCCAGCAGCTCCGGCGGTCTAGCGGTCGGAGAGACCCAGTACTTC	CASSSGGLAVGETQYF
.	.	TRBV2	TRBJ2-3	15	TGTGCCAGCAGTGAGGAGGACCGCACTTCGGATACGCAGTATTTT	CASSEEDRTSDTQYF
.	.	TRBV19	TRBJ1-4	13	TGTGCCAGTAGTATAGAGGTTAAGGGTATACTGTTTTTT	CASSIEVKGILFF
.	.	TRBV2	TRBJ1-2	14	TGTGCCAGCAGTGAAGCTCGTGGCAGGCGGGGCTACACCTTC	CASSEARGRRGYTF
.	once	TRBV19	TRBJ1-2	13	TGTGCCAGTAGTCCAGACAGGACCTATGGCTACACCTTC	CASSPDRTYGYTF
TRBD2	.	TRBV4-3	TRBJ2-2	19	TGCGCCAGCAGCCAAGATCGATTCTCGTCTAGCGGTCGGACCGGGGAGCTGTTTTTT	CASSQDRFSSSGRTGELFF
TRBD2	once	TRBV2	TRBJ2-5	14	TGTGCCAGCAGGATTAGCGGGAGTCGGGAGACCCAGTACTTC	CASRISGSRETQYF
.	once	TRBV9	TRBJ1-2	15	TGTGCCAGCAGCGTATTTCAGGGGATCAACTATGGCTACACCTTC	CASSVFQGINYGYTF
.	.	TRBV5-1	TRBJ1-2	13	TGCGCCAGCAGCGCGACAGCCGACTATGGCTACACCTTC	CASSATADYGYTF
.	.	TRBV5-1	TRBJ1-2	15	TGCGCCAGCAGCATCGACTCTCCGGTTTCAGGTGGCTACACCTTC	CASSIDSPVSGGYTF
.	.	TRBV3-1/TRBV3-2	TRBJ2-7	14	TGTGCCAGCAGCCAAGATCCCCGCTCCTACGAGCAGTACTTC	CASSQDPRSYEQYF
.	.	TRBV6-1	TRBJ1-5	15	TGTGCCAGCAGTGAGTTATCCCAGGTAGTGCAGCCCCAGCATTTT	CASSELSQVVQPQHF
.	.	TRBV24-1	TRBJ2-3	13	TGTGCCACCCAACAGGACACCACAGATACGCAGTATTTT	CATQQDTTDTQYF
.	.	TRBV4-2	TRBJ2-1	14	TGTGCCAGCAGCCAAGTCCGGGGCCTCAATGAGCAGTTCTTC	CASSQVRGLNEQFF
.	.	TRBV21-1	TRBJ2-7	16	TGTGCCAGCAGCAACAATACTCGGGGGAGCTCCTACGAGCAGTACTTC	CASSNNTRGSSYEQYF
TRBD2	.	TRBV18	TRBJ2-6	17	TGTGCCAGCTCACCGGTAGCGGGAGTGACTGGGGCCAACGTCCTGACTTTC	CASSPVAGVTGANVLTF
TRBD2	few	TRBV20-1	TRBJ2-3	14	TGCAGTGCTAGTGTGGCGGGAGCTGCGGATACGCAGTATTTT	CSASVAGAADTQYF
.	.	TRBV6-5	TRBJ2-5	14	TGTGCCAGCAGTTACGATGGGGCTGGTGAGACCCAGTACTTC	CASSYDGAGETQYF